The clone carrying this TCR beta chain was detected only once. The sample comes from a study of CD8 T cells in Susac syndrome. V shed 6 bases and J 0 bases; nucleotides not matched to a gene: 10. The CDR3 is 17 amino acids. In germline, CDR1 is MNHNS, CDR2 SASEGT. When the RNA was reverse transcribed, random hexamers were used with an input of roughly 0.45 to 1 ug. TCRdb re-derived calls from the immunoSEQ multiplex PCR reads in MiXCR, one entry per CDR3 protein. This table holds around 270,000 distinct CDR3 sequences, almost 85% found once. The clonotype comes from a human donor with multiple sclerosis. The chain employs TRBV6-1 and TRBJ2-2; 7 bases line up with TRBD1. Sequenced sample: CD8+ T cells from PBMCs. The CDR3 coding sequence is TGTGCCAGCAGACCGAGAACCGGGACAGCGAACACCGGGGAGCTGTTTTTT. Its protein product is CASRPRTGTANTGELFF.